A single TCR beta chain is shown here with its context. Its target is not known. There are 16 residues in the CDR3. Trimming cost V 1 base and J 4 bases, with 16 bases left between them. From germline, CDR1 is SEHNR and CDR2 FQNEAQ (reference sequence). The data stem from a study of T-cell memory formation after mild COVID-19. Study overall: Clustering of TCRs was largely donor specific. Whole-study results and caveats: Day 15 to 85 contracting clones showed balanced CD4/CD8; day 15 to 37 expanders favored CD4+. Shrinking CD4+ clones were chiefly CM and EM; CD8+ ones were chiefly EMRA.

A single record per CDR3 protein comes from TCRdb applying MiXCR to the 5' RACE reads. The repertoire holds approximately 150,000 distinct CDR3 sequences, 19% seen once, with over 2% in the top ten. This receptor was obtained from an adult woman who had mild COVID-19 (a few samples of this study predate the infection). Cell type and time point are not known. The sequenced sample was PBMCs or a T cell subset sorted from them (not recorded which). The genes are TRBV7-9 and TRBJ2-5, with D perhaps TRBD1 (5 bases). CDR3 residues: CASSLVVRVDRETQYF. Written as DNA, the CDR3 is TGTGCCAGCAGCTTAGTCGTCAGGGTGGATCGAGAGACCCAGTACTTC. The full variable domain, rest sourced from reference TRBV7-9 and TRBJ2-5, is DTGVSQNPRHKITKRGQNVTFRCDPISEHNRLYWYRQTLGQGPEFLTYFQNEAQLEKSRLLSDRFSAERPKGSFSTLEIQRTEQGDSAMYLCASSLVVRVDRETQYFGPGTRLLVL.